This T cell receptor (beta chain) was recovered during a study of T cells after yellow fever vaccination. Turning to the study itself: CD3, CD45RA, CCR7 and CD95 defined the sorted EM, EMRA, CM and Tscm memory subsets.

Whole-study results and caveats: There was a possibility that FACS-sorted repertoires contained abundant clonotypes contaminating from the bulk population. Weaker, the secondary response had a peak occurring faster, on day 5 versus 15.

Looked up from germline, CDR1 is SGHTA and CDR2 is FQGNSA. CDR3 length: 13 residues. Trimming shortened V by 7 bases and J by 4 bases, and 10 bases separated the two germline ends. This clonotype was picked up many times. Each CDR3 protein gets one entry after TCRdb re-called the 5' RACE reads with MiXCR. The sample contains around 31,000 distinct CDR3 sequences, 10% of which appear only once. This TCR came from a man younger than 35 who received the YFV17D yellow fever vaccine. The material was PBMCs, either bulk or a sorted T-cell subset (CD4+, CD8+, memory, or dextramer-sorted; not recorded which), obtained around 15 days after the first yellow fever vaccination. The chain employs TRBV7-2 and TRBJ2-2; maybe TRBD1 (5 bases). In nucleotides, the CDR3 is TGTGCCAGCAACCCAGGGTTCACCGGGGAGCTGTTTTTT. Translation gives CASNPGFTGELFF.